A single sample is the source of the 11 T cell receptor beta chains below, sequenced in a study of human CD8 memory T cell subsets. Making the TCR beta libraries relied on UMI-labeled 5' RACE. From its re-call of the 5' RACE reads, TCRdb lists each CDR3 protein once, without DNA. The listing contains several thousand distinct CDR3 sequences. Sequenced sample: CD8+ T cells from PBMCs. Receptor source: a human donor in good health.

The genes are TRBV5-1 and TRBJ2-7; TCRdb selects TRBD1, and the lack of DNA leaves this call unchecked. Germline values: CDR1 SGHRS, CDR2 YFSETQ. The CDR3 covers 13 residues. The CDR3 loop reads CASGRQGRNEQYF.

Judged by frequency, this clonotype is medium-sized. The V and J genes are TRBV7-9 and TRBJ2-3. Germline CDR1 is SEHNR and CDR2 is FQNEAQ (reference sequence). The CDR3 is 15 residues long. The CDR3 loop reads CASSLDADGTDTQYF.

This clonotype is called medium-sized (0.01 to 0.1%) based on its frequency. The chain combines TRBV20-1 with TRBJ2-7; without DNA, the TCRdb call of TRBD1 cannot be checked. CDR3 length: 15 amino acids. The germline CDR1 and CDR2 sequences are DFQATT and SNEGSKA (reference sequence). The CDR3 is CSAMARDSFSYEQYF.

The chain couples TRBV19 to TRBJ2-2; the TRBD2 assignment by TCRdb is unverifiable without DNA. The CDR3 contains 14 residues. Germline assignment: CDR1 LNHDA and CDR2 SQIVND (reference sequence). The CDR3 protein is CASSTSGPVGELFF. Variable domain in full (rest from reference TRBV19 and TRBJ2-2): DGGITQSPKYLFRKEGQNVTLSCEQNLNHDAMYWYRQDPGQGLRLIYYSQIVNDFQKGDIAEGYSVSREKKESFPLTVTSAQKNPTAFYLCASSTSGPVGELFFGEGSRLTVL.

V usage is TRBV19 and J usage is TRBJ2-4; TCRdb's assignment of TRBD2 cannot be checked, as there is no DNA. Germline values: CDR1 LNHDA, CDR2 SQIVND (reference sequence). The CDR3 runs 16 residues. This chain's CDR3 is CASSADSSGRWNIQYF.

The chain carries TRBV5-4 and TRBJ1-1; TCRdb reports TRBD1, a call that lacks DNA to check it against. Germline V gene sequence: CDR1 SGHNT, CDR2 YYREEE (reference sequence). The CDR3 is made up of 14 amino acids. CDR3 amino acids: CASSLAGGNTEAFF.

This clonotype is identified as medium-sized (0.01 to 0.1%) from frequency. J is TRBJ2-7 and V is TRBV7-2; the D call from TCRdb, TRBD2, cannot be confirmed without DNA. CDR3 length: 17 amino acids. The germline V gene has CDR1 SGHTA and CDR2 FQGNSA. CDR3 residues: CASSLGRLAEAGYEQYF.

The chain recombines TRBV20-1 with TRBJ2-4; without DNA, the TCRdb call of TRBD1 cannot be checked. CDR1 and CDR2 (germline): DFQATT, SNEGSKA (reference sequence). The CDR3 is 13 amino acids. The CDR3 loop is CIEWDSLKNIQYF.

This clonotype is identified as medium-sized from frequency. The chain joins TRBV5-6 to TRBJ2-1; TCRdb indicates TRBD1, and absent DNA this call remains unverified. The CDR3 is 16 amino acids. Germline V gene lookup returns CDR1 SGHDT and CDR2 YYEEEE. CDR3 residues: CASSFRAGGPANEQFF.

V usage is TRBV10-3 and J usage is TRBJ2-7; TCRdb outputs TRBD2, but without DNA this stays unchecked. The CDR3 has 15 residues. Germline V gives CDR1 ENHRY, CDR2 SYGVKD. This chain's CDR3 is CAISEAASGSYEQYF.

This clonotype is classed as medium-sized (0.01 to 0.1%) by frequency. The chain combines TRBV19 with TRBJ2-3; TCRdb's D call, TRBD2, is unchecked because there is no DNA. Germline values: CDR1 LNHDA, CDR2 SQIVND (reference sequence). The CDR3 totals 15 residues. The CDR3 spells CASRPGTTPWDTQYF.